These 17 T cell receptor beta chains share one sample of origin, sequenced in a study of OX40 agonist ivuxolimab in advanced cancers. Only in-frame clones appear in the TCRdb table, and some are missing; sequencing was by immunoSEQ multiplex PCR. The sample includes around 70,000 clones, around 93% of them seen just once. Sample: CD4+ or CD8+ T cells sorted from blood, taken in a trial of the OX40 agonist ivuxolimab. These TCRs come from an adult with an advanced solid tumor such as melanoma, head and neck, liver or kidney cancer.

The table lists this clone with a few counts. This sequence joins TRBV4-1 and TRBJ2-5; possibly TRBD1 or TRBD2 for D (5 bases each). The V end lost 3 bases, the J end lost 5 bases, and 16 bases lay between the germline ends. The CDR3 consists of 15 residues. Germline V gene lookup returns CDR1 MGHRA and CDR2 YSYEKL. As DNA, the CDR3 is TGCGCCAGCAGCCATTCTCCCGGGGCGAGGGAGACCCAGTACTTC. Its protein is CASSHSPGARETQYF.

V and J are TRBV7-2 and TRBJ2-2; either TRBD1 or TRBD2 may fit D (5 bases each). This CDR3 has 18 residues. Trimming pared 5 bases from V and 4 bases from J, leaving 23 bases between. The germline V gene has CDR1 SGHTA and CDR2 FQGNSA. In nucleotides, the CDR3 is TGTGCCAGCAGCACCCTACTGCAGAGGGGCCACCGCACCGGGGAGCTGTTTTTT. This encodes CASSTLLQRGHRTGELFF. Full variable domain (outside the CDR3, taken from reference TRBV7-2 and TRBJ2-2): GAGVSQSPSNKVTEKGKDVELRCDPISGHTALYWYRQSLGQGLEFLIYFQGNSAPDKSGLPSDRFSAERTGGSVSTLTIQRTQQEDSAVYLCASSTLLQRGHRTGELFFGEGSRLTVL.

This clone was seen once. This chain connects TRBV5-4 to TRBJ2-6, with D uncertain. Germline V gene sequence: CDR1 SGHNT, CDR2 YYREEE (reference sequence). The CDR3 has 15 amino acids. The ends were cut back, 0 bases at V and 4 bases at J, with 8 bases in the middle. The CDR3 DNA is TGTGCCAGCAGCTTGGCCGGGTTAGGGGCCAACGTCCTGACTTTC. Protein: CASSLAGLGANVLTF.

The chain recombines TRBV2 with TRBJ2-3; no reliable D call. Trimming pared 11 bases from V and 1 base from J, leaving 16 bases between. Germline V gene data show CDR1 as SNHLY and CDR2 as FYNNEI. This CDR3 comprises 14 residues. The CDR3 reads CAGAVGQGTDTQYF. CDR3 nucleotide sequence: TGTGCCGGCGCAGTGGGTCAGGGCACAGATACGCAGTATTTT.

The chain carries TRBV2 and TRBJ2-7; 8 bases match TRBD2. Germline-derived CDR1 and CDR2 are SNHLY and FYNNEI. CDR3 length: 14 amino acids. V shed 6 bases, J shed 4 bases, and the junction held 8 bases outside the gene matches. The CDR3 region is CASRGAGEVYEQYF. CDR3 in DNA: TGTGCCAGCAGGGGAGCGGGAGAGGTTTACGAGCAGTACTTC.

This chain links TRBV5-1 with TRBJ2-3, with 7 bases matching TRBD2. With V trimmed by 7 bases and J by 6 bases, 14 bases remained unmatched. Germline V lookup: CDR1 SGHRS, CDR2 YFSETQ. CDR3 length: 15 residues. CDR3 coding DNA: TGCGCCAGCGGTGTCGATGAGGGAGGGCTGGATACGCAGTATTTT. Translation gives CASGVDEGGLDTQYF.

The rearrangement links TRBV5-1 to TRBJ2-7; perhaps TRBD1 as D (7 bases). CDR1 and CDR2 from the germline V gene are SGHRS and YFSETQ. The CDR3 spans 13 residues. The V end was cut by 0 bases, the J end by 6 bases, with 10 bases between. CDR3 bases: TGCGCCAGCAGCTTGGGACAGGGAGGCGAGCAGTACTTC. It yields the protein CASSLGQGGEQYF.

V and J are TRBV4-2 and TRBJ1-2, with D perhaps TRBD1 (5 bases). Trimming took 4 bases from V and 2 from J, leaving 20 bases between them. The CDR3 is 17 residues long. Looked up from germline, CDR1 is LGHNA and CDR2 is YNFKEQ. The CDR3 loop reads CASSLARDAAGNYGYTF. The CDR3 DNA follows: TGTGCCAGCAGCCTAGCCCGGGACGCTGCGGGGAACTATGGCTACACCTTC.

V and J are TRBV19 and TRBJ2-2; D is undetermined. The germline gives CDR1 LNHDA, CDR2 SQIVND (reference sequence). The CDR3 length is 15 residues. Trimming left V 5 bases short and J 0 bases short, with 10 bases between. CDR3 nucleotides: TGTGCCAGTAGTCCACAGAAACCGAACACCGGGGAGCTGTTTTTT. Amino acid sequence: CASSPQKPNTGELFF.

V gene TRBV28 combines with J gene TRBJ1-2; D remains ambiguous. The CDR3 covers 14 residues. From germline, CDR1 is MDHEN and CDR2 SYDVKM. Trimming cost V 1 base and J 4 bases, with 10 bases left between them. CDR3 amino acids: CASSLSGKFYGYTF. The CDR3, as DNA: TGTGCCAGCAGTTTATCTGGTAAATTCTATGGCTACACCTTC.

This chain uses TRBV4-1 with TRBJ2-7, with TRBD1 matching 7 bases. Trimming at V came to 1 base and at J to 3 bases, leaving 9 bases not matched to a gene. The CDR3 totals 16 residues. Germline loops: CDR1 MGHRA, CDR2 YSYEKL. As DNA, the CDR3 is TGCGCCAGCAGCCAAGTACATCCGCGACAGGGCTACGAGCAGTACTTC. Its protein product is CASSQVHPRQGYEQYF.

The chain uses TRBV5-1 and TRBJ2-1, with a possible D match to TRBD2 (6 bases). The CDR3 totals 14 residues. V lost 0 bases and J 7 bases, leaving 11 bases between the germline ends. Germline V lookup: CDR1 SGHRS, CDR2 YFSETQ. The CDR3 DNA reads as TGCGCCAGCAGCTTGGTGGCGGGGACGAATGAGCAGTTCTTC. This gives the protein CASSLVAGTNEQFF.

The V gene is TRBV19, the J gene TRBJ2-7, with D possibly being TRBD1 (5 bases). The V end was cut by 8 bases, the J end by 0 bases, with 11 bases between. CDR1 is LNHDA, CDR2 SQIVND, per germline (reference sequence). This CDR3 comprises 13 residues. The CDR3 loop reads CASGPQGSYEQYF. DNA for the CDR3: TGTGCCAGTGGACCGCAGGGCTCCTACGAGCAGTACTTC. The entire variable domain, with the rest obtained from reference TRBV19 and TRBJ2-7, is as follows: DGGITQSPKYLFRKEGQNVTLSCEQNLNHDAMYWYRQDPGQGLRLIYYSQIVNDFQKGDIAEGYSVSREKKESFPLTVTSAQKNPTAFYLCASGPQGSYEQYFGPGTRLTVT.

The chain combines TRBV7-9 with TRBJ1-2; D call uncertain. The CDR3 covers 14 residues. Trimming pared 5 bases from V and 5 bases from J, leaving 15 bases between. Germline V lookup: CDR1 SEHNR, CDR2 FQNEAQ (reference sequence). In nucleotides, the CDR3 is TGTGCCAGCAGCCCTATCGGTTGGAAGTATGGCTACACCTTC. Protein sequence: CASSPIGWKYGYTF.

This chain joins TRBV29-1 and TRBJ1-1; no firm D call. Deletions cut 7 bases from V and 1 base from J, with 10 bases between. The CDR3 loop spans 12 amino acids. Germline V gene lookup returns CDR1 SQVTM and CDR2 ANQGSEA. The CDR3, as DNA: TGCAGCGCCCGGGAAACGAACACTGAAGCTTTCTTT. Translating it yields CSARETNTEAFF.

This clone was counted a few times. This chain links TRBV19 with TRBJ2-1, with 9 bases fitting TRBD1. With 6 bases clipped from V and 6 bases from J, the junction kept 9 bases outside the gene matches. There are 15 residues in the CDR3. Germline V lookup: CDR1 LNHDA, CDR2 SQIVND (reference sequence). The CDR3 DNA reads TGTGCCAGTAGACCCGGGACAGGGTATGTCAATGAGCAGTTCTTC. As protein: CASRPGTGYVNEQFF.

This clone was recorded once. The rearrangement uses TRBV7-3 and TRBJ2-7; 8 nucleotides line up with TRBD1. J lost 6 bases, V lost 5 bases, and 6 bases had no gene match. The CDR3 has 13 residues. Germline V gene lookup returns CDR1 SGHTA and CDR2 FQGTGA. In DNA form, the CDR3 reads TGTGCCAGCAGCCCCACAGGGGGTGGCGAGCAGTACTTC. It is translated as CASSPTGGGEQYF.